A single TCR beta chain is shown here with its context. CDR1 is LGHDT and CDR2 is YNNKEL in the germline V gene (reference sequence). Trimming cost V 4 bases and J 4 bases; bases outside gene matches: 7. CDR3 size: 14 residues. The data are from a study of blood T cell repertoires in COVID-19. The wider study: T cells, B-cell-depleted T cells, or PBMCs supplied cDNA or gDNA.

Methods used by the authors: The authors estimated nucleated cell counts from reference gene primer amplification. Only in-frame clones appear in the TCRdb table, and some are missing; sequencing was by immunoSEQ multiplex PCR. V, J and clone size are those of that table, while D and trimming were read from the DNA. This sample yields 87,000 or so clones, of which more than 75% are seen a single time; around 5.3% belongs to the top ten. This receptor was obtained from a woman aged 80 or over with acute or convalescent COVID-19. Sequenced material: peripheral blood. The V and J genes are TRBV3-1 (or the pseudogene TRBV3-2) and TRBJ2-7, with 7 bases aligning to TRBD2. The CDR3 sequence: CASSRRELGYEQYF. The CDR3 DNA is TGTGCCAGCAGCCGGCGGGAGTTAGGGTACGAGCAGTACTTC.